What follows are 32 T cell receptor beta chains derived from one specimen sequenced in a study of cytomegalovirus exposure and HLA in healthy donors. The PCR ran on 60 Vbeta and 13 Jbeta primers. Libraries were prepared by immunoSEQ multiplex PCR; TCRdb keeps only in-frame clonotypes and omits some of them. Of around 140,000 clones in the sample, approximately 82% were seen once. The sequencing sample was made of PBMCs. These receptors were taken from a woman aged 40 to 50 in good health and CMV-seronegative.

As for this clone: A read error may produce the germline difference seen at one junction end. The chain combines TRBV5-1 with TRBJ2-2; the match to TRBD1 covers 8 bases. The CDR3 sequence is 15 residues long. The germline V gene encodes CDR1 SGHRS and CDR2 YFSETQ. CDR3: CASRLDRVYTGELFF. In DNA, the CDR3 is TGCGCCAGCAGATTGGACAGGGTTTACACCGGGGAGCTGTTTTTT.

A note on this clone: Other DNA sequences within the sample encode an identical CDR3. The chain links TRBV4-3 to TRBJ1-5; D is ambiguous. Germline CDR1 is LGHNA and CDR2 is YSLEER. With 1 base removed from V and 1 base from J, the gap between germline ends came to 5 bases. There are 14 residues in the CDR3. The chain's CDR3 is CASSQAPSNQPQHF. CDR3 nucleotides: TGCGCCAGCAGCCAAGCCCCAAGCAATCAGCCCCAGCATTTT.

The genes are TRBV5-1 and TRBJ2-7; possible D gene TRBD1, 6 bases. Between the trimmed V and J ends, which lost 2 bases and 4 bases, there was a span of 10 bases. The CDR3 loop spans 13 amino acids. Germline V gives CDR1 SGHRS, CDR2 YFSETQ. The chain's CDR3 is CASSFTGPYEQYF. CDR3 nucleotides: TGCGCCAGCAGCTTTACAGGGCCGTACGAGCAGTACTTC.

CDR3 DNA sequence: TGTGCCAGCAGCTATGGAGGGGGCAAAAATCAGCCCCAGCATTTT. This translates into CASSYGGGKNQPQHF. V usage is TRBV28 and J usage is TRBJ1-5, with TRBD1 matching 7 bases. This CDR3 spans 15 amino acids. In germline, CDR1 is MDHEN, CDR2 SYDVKM. V shed 6 bases, J shed 4 bases, and the junction held 9 bases outside the gene matches.

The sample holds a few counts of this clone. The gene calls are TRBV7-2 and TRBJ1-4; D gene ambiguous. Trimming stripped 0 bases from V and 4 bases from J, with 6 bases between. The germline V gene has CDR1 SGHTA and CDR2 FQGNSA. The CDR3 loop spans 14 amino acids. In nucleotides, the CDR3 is TGTGCCAGCAGCTTAGCCAGGCATAATGAAAAACTGTTTTTT. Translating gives CASSLARHNEKLFF.

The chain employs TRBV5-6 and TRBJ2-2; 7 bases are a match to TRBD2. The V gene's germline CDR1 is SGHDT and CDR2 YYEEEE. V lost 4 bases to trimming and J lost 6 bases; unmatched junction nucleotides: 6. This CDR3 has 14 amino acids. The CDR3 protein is CASSPYGLAGELFF. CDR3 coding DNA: TGTGCCAGCAGCCCTTACGGACTAGCCGGGGAGCTGTTTTTT.

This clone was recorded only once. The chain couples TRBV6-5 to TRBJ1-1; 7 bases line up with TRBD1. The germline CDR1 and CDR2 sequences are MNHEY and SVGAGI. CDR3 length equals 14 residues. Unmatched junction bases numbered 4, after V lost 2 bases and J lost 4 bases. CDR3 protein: CASSYRGQGTEAFF. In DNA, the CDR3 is TGTGCCAGCAGTTACAGGGGGCAAGGCACTGAAGCTTTCTTT.

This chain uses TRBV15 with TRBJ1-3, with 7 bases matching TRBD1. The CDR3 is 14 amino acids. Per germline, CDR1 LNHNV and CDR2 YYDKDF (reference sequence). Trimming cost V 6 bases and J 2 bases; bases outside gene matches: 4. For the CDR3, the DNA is TGTGCCACCAGAAGACAGGGTGCTGGAAACACCATATATTTT. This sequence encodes CATRRQGAGNTIYF.

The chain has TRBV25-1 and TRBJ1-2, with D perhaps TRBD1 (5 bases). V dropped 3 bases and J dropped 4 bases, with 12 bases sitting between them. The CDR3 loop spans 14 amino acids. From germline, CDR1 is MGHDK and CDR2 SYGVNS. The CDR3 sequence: CASSDLQAPYGYTF. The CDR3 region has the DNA TGTGCCAGCAGTGATCTACAGGCTCCCTATGGCTACACCTTC.

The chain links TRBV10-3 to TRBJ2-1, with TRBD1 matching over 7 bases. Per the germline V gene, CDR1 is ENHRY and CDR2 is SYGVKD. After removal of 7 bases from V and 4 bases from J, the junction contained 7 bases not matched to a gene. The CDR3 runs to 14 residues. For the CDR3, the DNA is TGTGCCATCAAGAGGGACAGCACATACAATGAGCAGTTCTTC. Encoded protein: CAIKRDSTYNEQFF.

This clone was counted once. The CDR3 sequence: CASSLGQGRVRTEAFF. In DNA form, the CDR3 reads TGCGCCAGCAGCTTGGGACAGGGTCGGGTTCGGACTGAAGCTTTCTTT. The V gene is TRBV5-1, the J gene TRBJ1-1, with TRBD1 matching 7 bases. This CDR3 comprises 16 residues. Losses at the gene ends were 0 bases for V and 5 bases for J; bases not matched to a gene: 10. Germline lookup yields CDR1 SGHRS and CDR2 YFSETQ.

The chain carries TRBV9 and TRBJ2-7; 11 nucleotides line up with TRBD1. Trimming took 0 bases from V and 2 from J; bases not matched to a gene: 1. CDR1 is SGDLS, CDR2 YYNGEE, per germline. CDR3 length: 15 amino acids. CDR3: CASSVAGQGAYEQYF. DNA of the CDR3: TGTGCCAGCAGCGTAGCGGGACAGGGGGCCTACGAGCAGTACTTC. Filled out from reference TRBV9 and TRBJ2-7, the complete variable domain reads DSGVTQTPKHLITATGQRVTLRCSPRSGDLSVYWYQQSLDQGLQFLIQYYNGEERAKGNILERFSAQQFPDLHSELNLSSLELGDSALYFCASSVAGQGAYEQYFGPGTRLTVT.

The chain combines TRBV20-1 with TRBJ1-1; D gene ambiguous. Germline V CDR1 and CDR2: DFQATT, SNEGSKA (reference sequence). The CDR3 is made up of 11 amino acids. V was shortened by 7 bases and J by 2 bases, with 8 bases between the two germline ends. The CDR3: CSGKRNTEAFF. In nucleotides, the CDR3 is TGCAGTGGTAAGAGAAACACTGAAGCTTTCTTT.

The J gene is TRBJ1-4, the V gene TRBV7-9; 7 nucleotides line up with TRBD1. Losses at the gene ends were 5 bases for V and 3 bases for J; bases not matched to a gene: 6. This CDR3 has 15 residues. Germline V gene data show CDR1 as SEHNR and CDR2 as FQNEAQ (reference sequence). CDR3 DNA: TGTGCCAGCAGCCGATGGACAGGCGCTAATGAAAAACTGTTTTTT. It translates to CASSRWTGANEKLFF.

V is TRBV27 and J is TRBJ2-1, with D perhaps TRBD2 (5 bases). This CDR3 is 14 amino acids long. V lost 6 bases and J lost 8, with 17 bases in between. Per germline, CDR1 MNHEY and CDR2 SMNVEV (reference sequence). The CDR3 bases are TGTGCCAGCAGCCGCCTGGGGAGAGGAGATGAGCAGTTCTTC. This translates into CASSRLGRGDEQFF.

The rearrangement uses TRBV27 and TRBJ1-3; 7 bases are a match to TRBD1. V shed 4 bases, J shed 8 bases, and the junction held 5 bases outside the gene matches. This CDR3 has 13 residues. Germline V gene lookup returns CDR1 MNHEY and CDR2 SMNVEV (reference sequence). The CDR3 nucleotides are TGTGCCAGCAGTTGGTCAGGGGGTGACACCATATATTTT. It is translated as CASSWSGGDTIYF.

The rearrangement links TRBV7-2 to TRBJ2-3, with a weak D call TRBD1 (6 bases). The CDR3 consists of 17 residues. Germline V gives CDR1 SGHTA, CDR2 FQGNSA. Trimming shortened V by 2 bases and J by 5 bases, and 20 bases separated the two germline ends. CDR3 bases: TGTGCCAGCAGCTTATCGGGTCCTAACAGGGTGGGAGATACGCAGTATTTT. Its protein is CASSLSGPNRVGDTQYF.

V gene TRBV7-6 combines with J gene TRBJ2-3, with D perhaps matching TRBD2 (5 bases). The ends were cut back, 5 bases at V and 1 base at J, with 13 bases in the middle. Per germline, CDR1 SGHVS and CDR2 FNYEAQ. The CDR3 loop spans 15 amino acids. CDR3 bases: TGTGCCAGCAGCCCAAGGTTGGGAGGCACAGATACGCAGTATTTT. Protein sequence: CASSPRLGGTDTQYF.

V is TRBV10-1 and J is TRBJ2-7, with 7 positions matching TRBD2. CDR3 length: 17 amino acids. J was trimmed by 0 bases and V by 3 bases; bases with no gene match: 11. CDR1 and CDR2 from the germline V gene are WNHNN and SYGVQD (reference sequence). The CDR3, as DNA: TGCGCCAGCAGTGACCCACCCCGTAGCGGGTACTCCTACGAGCAGTACTTC. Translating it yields CASSDPPRSGYSYEQYF.

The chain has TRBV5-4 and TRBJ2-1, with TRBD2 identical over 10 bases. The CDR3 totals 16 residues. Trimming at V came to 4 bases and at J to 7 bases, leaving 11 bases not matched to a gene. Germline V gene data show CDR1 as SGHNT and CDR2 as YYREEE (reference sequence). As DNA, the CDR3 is TGTGCCAGCAGCGGGATAAAAGCGGGAGGGGCAAATGAGCAGTTCTTC. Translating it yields CASSGIKAGGANEQFF.

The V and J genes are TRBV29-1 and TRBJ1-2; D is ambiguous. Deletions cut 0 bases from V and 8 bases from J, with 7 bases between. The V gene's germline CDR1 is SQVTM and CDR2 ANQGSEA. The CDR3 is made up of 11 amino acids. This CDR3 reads CSVEDREGYTF. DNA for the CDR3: TGCAGCGTTGAAGATCGGGAAGGCTACACCTTC.

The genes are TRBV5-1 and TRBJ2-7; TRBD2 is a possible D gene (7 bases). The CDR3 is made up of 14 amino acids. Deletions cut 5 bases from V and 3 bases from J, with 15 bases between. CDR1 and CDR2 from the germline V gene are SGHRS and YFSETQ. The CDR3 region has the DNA TGCGCCAGCAGGTACGGACTAGGGGGCTACGAGCAGTACTTC. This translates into CASRYGLGGYEQYF.

CDR3 DNA sequence: TGCGCCAGCAAGCAAGCGGGAGGCCCGGGCTCCTACAATGAGCAGTTCTTC. Translating it yields CASKQAGGPGSYNEQFF. The chain joins TRBV23-1 to TRBJ2-1; 9 bases are a match to TRBD2. TRBV23-1 is an ORF; its function is uncertain. This CDR3 is built from 17 residues. V trimming: 7 bases; J trimming: 0 bases; junction bases outside the gene matches: 10.

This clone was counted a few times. CDR3: CASSSGGLHERYQPQHF. CDR3 coding DNA: TGTGCCAGCAGCTCAGGGGGACTCCACGAACGGTATCAGCCCCAGCATTTT. The chain has TRBV7-9 and TRBJ1-5; 7 bases fit TRBD1. Germline V gene sequence: CDR1 SEHNR, CDR2 FQNEAQ (reference sequence). Trimming at V came to 4 bases and at J to 5 bases, leaving 14 bases not matched to a gene. CDR3 length: 17 amino acids.

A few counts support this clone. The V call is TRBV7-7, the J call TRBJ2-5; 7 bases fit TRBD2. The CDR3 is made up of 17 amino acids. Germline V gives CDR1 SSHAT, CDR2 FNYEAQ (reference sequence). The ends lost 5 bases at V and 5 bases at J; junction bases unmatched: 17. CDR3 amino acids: CASSVEIVAGSGETQYF. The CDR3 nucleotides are TGTGCCAGCAGCGTCGAAATTGTAGCGGGTTCGGGGGAGACCCAGTACTTC.

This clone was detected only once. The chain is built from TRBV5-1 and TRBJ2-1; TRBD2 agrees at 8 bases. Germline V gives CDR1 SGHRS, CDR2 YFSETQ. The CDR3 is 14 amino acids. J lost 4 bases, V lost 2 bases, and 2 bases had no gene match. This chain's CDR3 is CASSLQRGYNEQFF. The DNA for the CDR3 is TGCGCCAGCAGCTTACAGCGGGGGTACAATGAGCAGTTCTTC.

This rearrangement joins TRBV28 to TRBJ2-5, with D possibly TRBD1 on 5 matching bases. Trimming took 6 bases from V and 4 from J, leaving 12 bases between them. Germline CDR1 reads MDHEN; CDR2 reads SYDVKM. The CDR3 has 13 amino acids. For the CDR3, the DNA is TGTGCCAGCAGAGCCCAGGGTAGAGAGACCCAGTACTTC. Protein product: CASRAQGRETQYF.

CDR3 nucleotides: TGTGCCAGCAGACCTGCCTCGAGGAACACTGAAGCTTTCTTT. It specifies CASRPASRNTEAFF. The genes are TRBV28 and TRBJ1-1; D unclear. V shed 6 bases and J shed 1 base, with 12 bases lying between them. This CDR3 spans 14 amino acids. Germline V CDR1 and CDR2: MDHEN, SYDVKM.

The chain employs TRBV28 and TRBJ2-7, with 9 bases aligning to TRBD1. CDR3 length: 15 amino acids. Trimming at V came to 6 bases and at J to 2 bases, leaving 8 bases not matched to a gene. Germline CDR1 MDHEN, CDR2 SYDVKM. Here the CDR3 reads CASRLQGAATYEQYF. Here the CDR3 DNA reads TGTGCCAGCAGATTACAGGGGGCGGCTACCTACGAGCAGTACTTC. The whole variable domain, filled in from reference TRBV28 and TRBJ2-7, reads DVKVTQSSRYLVKRTGEKVFLECVQDMDHENMFWYRQDPGLGLRLIYFSYDVKMKEKGDIPEGYSVSREKKERFSLILESASTNQTSMYLCASRLQGAATYEQYFGPGTRLTVT.

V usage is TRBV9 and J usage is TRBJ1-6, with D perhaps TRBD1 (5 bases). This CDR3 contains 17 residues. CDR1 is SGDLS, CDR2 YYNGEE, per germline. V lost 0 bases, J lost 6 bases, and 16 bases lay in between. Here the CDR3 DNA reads TGTGCCAGCAGCGTAGGGGGCCTTGGCTATCCTAATTCACCCCTCCACTTT. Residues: CASSVGGLGYPNSPLHF.

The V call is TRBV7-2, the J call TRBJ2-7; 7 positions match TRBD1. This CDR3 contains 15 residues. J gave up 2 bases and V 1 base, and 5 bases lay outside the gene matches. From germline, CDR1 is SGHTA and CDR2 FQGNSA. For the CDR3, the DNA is TGTGCCAGCAGCTTAGTACGCAGGGGGACCTACGAGCAGTACTTC. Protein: CASSLVRRGTYEQYF.

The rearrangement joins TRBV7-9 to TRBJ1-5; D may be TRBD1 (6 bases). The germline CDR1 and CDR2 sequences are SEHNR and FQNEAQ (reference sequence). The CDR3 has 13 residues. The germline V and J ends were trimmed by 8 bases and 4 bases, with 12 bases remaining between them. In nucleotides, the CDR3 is TGTGCCAGCTCGGCAGGGGTGAATCAGCCCCAGCATTTT. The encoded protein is CASSAGVNQPQHF.